This T cell receptor beta chain is from a study of CD8 T cells in Susac syndrome. The authors reverse transcribed roughly 0.5 to 1 ug RNA with random hexamers. TCR beta CDR3 was amplified by immunoSEQ multiplex PCR. This amplification extended across 54 Vbeta and 13 Jbeta segments. Each CDR3 protein gets one entry after TCRdb re-called the immunoSEQ multiplex PCR reads with MiXCR. The table has under 200,000 distinct CDR3 sequences, 94% seen once; the top ten hold 0.12%. With respect to this clonotype: One end of the junction does not line up with germline, which may come from a read error.

Germline loops: CDR1 SGHRS, CDR2 YFSETQ. The CDR3 has 15 amino acids. J is TRBJ2-5 and V is TRBV5-1; 9 nucleotides agree with TRBD2. The sample consisted of CD4+ T cells from PBMCs. The sequence was obtained from a human donor with Susac syndrome. The CDR3 loop is CAGSLGRGGGETQYF. In DNA, the CDR3 is TGCGCCGGCAGCTTGGGCCGCGGGGGGGGCGAGACCCAGTACTTC.